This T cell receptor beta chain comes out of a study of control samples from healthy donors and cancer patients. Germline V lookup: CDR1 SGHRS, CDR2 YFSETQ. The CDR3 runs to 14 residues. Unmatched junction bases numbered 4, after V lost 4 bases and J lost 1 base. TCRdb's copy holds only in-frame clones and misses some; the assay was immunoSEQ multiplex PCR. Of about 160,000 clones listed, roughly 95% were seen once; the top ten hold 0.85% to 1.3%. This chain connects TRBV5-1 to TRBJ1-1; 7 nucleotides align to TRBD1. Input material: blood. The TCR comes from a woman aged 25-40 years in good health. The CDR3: CASSTGTENTEAFF. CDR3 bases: TGCGCCAGCAGCACCGGGACAGAGAACACTGAAGCTTTCTTT.